This T cell receptor beta chain appears in the sequencing data of a study of cytomegalovirus exposure and HLA in healthy donors. As concerns this clone: Antigen: not known.

Germline V gene lookup returns CDR1 KGHSH and CDR2 LQKENI. The CDR3 has 15 amino acids. V lost 2 bases to trimming and J lost 8 bases, with 15 bases between them. A multiplex PCR was run with 60 Vbeta primers and 13 Jbeta primers. Method: immunoSEQ multiplex PCR; TCRdb's copy keeps in-frame clones and lacks some. The repertoire holds about 120,000 clones, with 75% as singletons. General study points: Sequences of the TCR beta chain were said to predict the HLA-A and HLA-B alleles of most subjects accurately.

The sequence was collected from a woman aged 18 to 35 in good health and CMV-seronegative. Sequenced: PBMCs. The chain is built from TRBV18 and TRBJ1-4; D is possibly TRBD1 (5 bases). The CDR3 sequence is CASSPMPLGGEKLFF. The CDR3 nucleotides are TGTGCCAGCTCACCAATGCCTCTTGGGGGGGAAAAACTGTTTTTT.